This TCR beta chain was captured in a study of shared clonotypes between healthy human individuals. Points from the study as a whole: Sampling was confined to blood; repertoires within tissues likely differ.

Replicate PCRs run on sorted subsets employed about 220 ng DNA, tens of thousands of T cell genomes. Generated by immunoSEQ multiplex PCR, the TCRdb table keeps only in-frame clones and is missing some. The data contain 950,000 to 1,200,000 clones, approximately 77% of them singletons. Turning to this clone: Its antigen is as yet unknown.

Germline assignment: CDR1 SGHRS and CDR2 YFSETQ. The CDR3 loop spans 14 amino acids. The ends were cut back, 7 bases at V and 1 base at J, with 14 bases in the middle. The sample was memory CD4+ T cells from PBMCs. Indicated subset: CD45RA-negative fraction. V is TRBV5-1 and J is TRBJ1-2; no reliable D call. This clonotype originated in a man between 18 and 29 years old in good health. Some clones in this sample may be carry-over from other donors' samples. For the CDR3, the DNA is TGCGCCAGCTACCCGACCCAAAATAACTATGGCTACACCTTC. Its protein is CASYPTQNNYGYTF.